This paragraph covers one T cell receptor beta chain sequence. Its antigen is not known. These data originate in a study of breast tumors, draining lymph nodes, adjacent tissues. Whole-study results and caveats: Tumor T cell lymph node origin was a supported hypothesis, not proven. Luminal-like breast cancer showed significantly higher tumor–nontumor repertoire similarity than basal-like. Data fit most tumor T cells coming from lymph node, expanding in tumor. Tumor repertoires ranked between lymph nodes and nontumor tissue in diversity, with V and J gene preferences.

MiXCR, applied by TCRdb to the multiplex PCR reads, yields one record per CDR3 protein. The sample gives approximately 230,000 distinct CDR3 sequences, less than 35% of which show up once; over 3.5% is in the top ten. Breast cancer patients provided tissue from their axillary draining lymph nodes. The CDR3 has 14 amino acids. The V end lost 1 base, the J end lost 4 bases, and 8 bases lay between the germline ends. This TCR derives from a female donor with breast cancer. Some clones in this sample may be carry-over from other donors' samples. The chain is built from TRBV12-3 or TRBV12-4 and TRBJ2-1; unclear D gene. Sequenced material: axillary lymph node tissue. In DNA, the CDR3 is TGTGCCAGCAGTTTAGAGGCCCTATACAATGAGCAGTTCTTC. Translation: CASSLEALYNEQFF.